Described below is a single T cell receptor beta chain sequence and its context. Its specificity is unknown. The table came from immunoSEQ multiplex PCR; TCRdb's copy has only in-frame clones and leaves some out. Of 67,000 or so clones listed, around 76% were seen once; the top ten hold about 4.1%. There are 13 residues in the CDR3. Per germline, CDR1 LGHDT and CDR2 YNNKEL (reference sequence). V lost 7 bases and J lost 10; bases outside the gene matches: 9. Antigen-specific CD4+ T cells were first expanded with viral peptide pools by the ViraFEST assay and only then sequenced. Once cultured for about 9 days, the cells underwent separation to obtain CD4+ T cells. Absence of prior SARS-CoV-2 infection characterized the vaccine recipients, who showed negative nucleocapsid antibodies. Cultures got half-medium changes with IL-2 on days 3 and 7. This sample was included in a study of vaccination effects on CD4 cells after COVID-19.

General observations from the study: Whether induced by infection or by vaccine, clones showed marked clonal contraction late after vaccination. There was only 1 of 255 vaccine-induced clones in healthy vaccinees that cross-reacted with common cold coronaviruses.

Source: CD4+ T cells from PBMCs cultured with HCoV-OC43 spike peptides, taken before COVID-19 vaccination. Subset described: HCoV-OC43 spike overlapping peptide pool stimulation. The clonotype originates from a human donor who received a COVID-19 vaccine. V gene TRBV3-1 (or the pseudogene TRBV3-2) combines with J gene TRBJ1-4; TRBD1 matches at 7 bases. The CDR3 sequence is CASMTGTEGKLFF. In DNA, the CDR3 is TGTGCCAGCATGACCGGGACAGAGGGAAAACTGTTTTTT.